These T cell receptor beta chains were read from a single sample in a study of tumor-infiltrating lymphocytes in primary liver carcinoma. A single record per CDR3 protein comes from TCRdb applying MiXCR to the multiplex PCR reads. The sample lists almost 200,000 distinct CDR3 sequences, 65% seen once, with approximately 6.5% in the top ten. Source material: peripheral blood. Receptors were obtained from a woman in her sixties or seventies with primary liver carcinoma and hepatitis B virus infection. The CDR3 runs from the conserved cysteine through the conserved F or W. A D gene is named only where the DNA matches it firmly. Clone size, where shown, is once, few, many, or a class for clones that have expanded.

J: TRBJ1-6
V: TRBV11-2
size: many
D: TRBD1
DNA: TGTGCCAGCAGCTTAGCTGGTGACAGGGGAAATTCACCCCTCCACTTT
CDR3: CASSLAGDRGNSPLHF

J: TRBJ1-1
V: TRBV29-1
size: NA
D: TRBD1
DNA: TGCAGCGCTGTGGTAACGGGACAGGGGATAAGAGGGAACACTGAAGCCTTCTTT
CDR3: CSAVVTGQGIRGNTEAFF

J: TRBJ2-7
V: TRBV11-2
size: NA
D: NA
DNA: TGTGCCAACAGCCTCCACTACGAGCTGTACTTC
CDR3: CANSLHYELYF

J: TRBJ1-2
V: TRBV4-1
size: once
D: TRBD1
DNA: TGCGCCGGCAGCCAAGGCTGGGGACAGGCCTCGGGGGGCTATACCTTC
CDR3: CAGSQGWGQASGGYTF

J: TRBJ1-1
V: TRBV29-1
size: NA
D: NA
DNA: TGCAGCGTTGAAGAGGGGGGGAATGAAGCTTTCTTT
CDR3: CSVEEGGNEAFF

J: TRBJ1-5
V: TRBV24-1
size: NA
D: NA
DNA: TGTGCCACCAGTGATTCGGCCACAAGTAGCAATCAGCCCCAGCATTTT
CDR3: CATSDSATSSNQPQHF

J: TRBJ2-5
V: TRBV11-2
size: few
D: NA
DNA: TGTGCCGGCAGCCTAGCCAGAAAAGAGACCCAGTACTTC
CDR3: CAGSLARKETQYF

J: TRBJ2-3
V: TRBV11-3
size: NA
D: TRBD1
DNA: TGTTCCAGCAGCTTAGAGGGGGCTACGCAGTATTTT
CDR3: CSSSLEGATQYF

J: TRBJ1-6
V: TRBV11-2
size: once
D: NA
DNA: TGTGCCAGCACCTTATCAGACAATTCACCCCTCCACTTC
CDR3: CASTLSDNSPLHF

J: TRBJ2-7
V: TRBV7-9
size: NA
D: NA
DNA: TGTGCCAGCAGCTTAGCAGGCAGTTTCTACAAGCAGTACTTC
CDR3: CASSLAGSFYKQYF

J: TRBJ2-1
V: TRBV28
size: NA
D: TRBD2
DNA: TGTGCCAGCTCATACGGGGACTACGACCGGGTGGTCTCCTACAATGAGCAGTTCTTC
CDR3: CASSYGDYDRVVSYNEQFF